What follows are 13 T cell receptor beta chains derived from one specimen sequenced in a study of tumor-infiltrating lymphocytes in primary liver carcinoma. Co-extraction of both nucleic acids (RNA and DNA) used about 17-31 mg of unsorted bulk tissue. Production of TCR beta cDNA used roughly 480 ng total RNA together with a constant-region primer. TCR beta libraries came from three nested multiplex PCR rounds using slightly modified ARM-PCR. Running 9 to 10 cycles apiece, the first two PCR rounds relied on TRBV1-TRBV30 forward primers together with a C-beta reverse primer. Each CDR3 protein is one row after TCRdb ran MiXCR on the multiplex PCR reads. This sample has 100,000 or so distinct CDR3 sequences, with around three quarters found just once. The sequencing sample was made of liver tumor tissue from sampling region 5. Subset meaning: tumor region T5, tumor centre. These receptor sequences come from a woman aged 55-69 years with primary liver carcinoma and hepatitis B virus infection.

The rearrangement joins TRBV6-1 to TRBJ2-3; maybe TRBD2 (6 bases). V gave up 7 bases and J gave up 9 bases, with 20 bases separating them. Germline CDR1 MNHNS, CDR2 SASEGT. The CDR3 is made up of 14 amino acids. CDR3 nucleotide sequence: TGTGCCAGCAATGTTTCGGGGGATGGAAGGACGCAGTATTTT. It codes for CASNVSGDGRTQYF.

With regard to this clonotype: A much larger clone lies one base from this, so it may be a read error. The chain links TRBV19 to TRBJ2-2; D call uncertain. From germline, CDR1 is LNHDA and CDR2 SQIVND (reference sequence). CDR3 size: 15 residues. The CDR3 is CASCIGYANTGELFF. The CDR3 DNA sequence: TGTGCCAGTTGTATAGGCTACGCGAACACCGGGGAGCTGTTTTTT.

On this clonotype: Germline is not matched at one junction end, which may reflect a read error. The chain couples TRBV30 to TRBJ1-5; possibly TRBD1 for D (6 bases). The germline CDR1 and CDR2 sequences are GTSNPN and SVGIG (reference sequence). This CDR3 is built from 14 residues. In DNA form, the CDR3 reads TGTGCTTGTGAGGGGGGGTCCAAGACCAAGCCCCGGCATTTT. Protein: CACEGGSKTKPRHF.

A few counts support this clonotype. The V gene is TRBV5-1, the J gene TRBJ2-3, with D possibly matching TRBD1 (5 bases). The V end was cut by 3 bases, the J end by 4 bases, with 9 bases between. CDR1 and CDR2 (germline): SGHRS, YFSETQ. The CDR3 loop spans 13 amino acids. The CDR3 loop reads CASSSQAADTQYF. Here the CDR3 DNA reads TGCGCCAGCAGCTCACAGGCGGCAGATACGCAGTATTTT.

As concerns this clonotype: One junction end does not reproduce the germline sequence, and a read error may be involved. In DNA, the CDR3 is TGCAGCGTTCAAACTACTCAGGACTTTGGAAACACCATGTATTTT. Protein sequence: CSVQTTQDFGNTMYF. The chain couples TRBV29-1 to TRBJ1-3; the D is unclear. The CDR3 runs 15 residues. Germline V lookup: CDR1 SQVTM, CDR2 ANQGSEA.

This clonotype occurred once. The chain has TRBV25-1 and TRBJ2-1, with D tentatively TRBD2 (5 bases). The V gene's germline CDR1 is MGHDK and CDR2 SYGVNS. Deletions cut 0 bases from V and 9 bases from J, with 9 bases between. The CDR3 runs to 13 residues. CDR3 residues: CASSEYARGEQFF. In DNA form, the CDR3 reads TGTGCCAGCAGTGAATATGCCCGGGGTGAGCAGTTCTTC.

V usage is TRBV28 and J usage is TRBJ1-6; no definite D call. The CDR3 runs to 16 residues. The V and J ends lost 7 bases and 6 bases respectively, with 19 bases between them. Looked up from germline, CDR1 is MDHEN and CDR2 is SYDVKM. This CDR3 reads CASTSLRILINSPLHF. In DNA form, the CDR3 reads TGTGCCAGCACTTCTTTACGTATCTTAATTAATTCACCCCTCCACTTT.

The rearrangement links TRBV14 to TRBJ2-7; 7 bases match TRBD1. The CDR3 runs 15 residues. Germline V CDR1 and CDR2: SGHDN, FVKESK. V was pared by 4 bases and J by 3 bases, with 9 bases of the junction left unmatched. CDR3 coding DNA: TGTGCCAGCAGCCTAACACGCGGACAGGACTACGAGCAGTACTTC. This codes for CASSLTRGQDYEQYF.

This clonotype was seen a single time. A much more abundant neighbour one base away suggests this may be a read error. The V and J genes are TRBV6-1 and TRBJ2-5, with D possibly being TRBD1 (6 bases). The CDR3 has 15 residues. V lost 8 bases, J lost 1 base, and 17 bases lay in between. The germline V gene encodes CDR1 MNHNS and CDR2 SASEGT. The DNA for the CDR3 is TGTGCCAGCGGAGGAGCTGGGACAATCCAAGAGACCCAGTACTTC. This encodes CASGGAGTIQETQYF.

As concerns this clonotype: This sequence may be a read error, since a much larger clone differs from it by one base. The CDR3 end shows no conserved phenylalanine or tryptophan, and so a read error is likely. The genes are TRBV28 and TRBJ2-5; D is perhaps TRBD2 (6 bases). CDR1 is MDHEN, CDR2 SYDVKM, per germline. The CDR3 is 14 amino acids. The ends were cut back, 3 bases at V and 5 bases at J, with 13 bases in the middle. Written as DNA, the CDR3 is TGTGCCAGCAGTTTGGCAGGGAGGTTGGAGACCCAGTACCTC. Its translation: CASSLAGRLETQYL.

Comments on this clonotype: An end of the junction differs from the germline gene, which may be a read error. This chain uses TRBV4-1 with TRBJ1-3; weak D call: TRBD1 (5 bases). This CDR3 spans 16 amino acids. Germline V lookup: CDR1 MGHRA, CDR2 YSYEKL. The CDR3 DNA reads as TGCGCCAGCAACCAAGAAGCAGGGCGCTCTGGAAACACCATATATTTT. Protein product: CASNQEAGRSGNTIYF.

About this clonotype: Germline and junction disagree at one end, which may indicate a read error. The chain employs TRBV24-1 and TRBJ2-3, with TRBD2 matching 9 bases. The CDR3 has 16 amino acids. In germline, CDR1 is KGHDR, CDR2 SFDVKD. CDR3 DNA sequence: TGTACCACCAGTGATTCAGCGGGAGGTCCGAGAGATACGCAGTATTTT. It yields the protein CTTSDSAGGPRDTQYF.

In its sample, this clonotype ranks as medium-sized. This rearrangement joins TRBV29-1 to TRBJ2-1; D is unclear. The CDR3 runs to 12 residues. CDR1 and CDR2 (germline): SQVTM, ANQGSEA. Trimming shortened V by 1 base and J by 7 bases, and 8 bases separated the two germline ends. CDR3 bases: TGCAGCGTTGAAGGGTTGTGGAATGAGCAGTTCTTC. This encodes CSVEGLWNEQFF.